This section outlines one TCR beta chain sequence together with its context. This entry belongs to a study of blood T cell repertoires in COVID-19. About the study: Both acute and convalescent COVID-19 samples were obtained from the United States, Italy and Spain. Sources were T cells, B-cell-depleted T cells, or PBMCs; the material itself was cDNA or gDNA.

Methods used by the authors: Amplification of reference gene primers provided the estimated nucleated cell counts. Only in-frame clones appear in the TCRdb table, and some are missing; sequencing was by immunoSEQ multiplex PCR. V and J calls and clone size are those listed in that table; D and trimming were worked out from the DNA. The table shows around 40,000 clones, with around 92% occurring only once. This TCR derives from a human donor in a cohort sampled during active COVID-19. Specimen: peripheral blood.

The CDR3 nucleotides are TGTGCCAGCAGGGGGGGGACACTGGGTGGTGAAGCTTTCTTT. The encoded protein is CASRGGTLGGEAFF. The gene calls are TRBV27 and TRBJ1-1; D possibly corresponds to TRBD1 (6 bases). Trimming removed 6 bases from V and 7 bases from J, with 18 bases in between. CDR3 length equals 14 residues. Germline CDR1 and CDR2: MNHEY and SMNVEV (reference sequence).